These T cell receptor beta chains were read from a single sample in a study of blood T cell repertoires in COVID-19. Method: immunoSEQ multiplex PCR; TCRdb's copy keeps in-frame clones and lacks some. The table records roughly 110,000 clones, more than 80% of them present only once. Sequencing was carried out using peripheral blood. All receptors derive from an older woman with acute or convalescent COVID-19. The CDR3 runs from the conserved cysteine through the conserved F or W. A D gene is named only where the DNA matches it firmly. Size tells how often a clone was seen (once, few, many) or the class of an expanded clone, and some rows leave it out.

V gene,J gene,D gene,clone size,CDR3 protein,CDR3 DNA
TRBV5-4,TRBJ2-1,TRBD2,NA,CASSPTSVRGNEQFF,TGTGCCAGCAGCCCGACTAGCGTAAGGGGTAATGAGCAGTTCTTC
TRBV5-1,TRBJ2-1,TRBD1,NA,CASIPPGQGWNEQFF,TGCGCCAGCATACCCCCGGGACAGGGGTGGAATGAGCAGTTCTTC
TRBV3-1/TRBV3-2,TRBJ2-2,TRBD2,NA,CASSLTSGRANTGELFF,TGTGCCAGCAGCCTCACTAGCGGGAGGGCGAACACCGGGGAGCTGTTTTTT
TRBV21-1,TRBJ1-1,NA,NA,CACQAGVERMNTEAFF,TGTGCCTGCCAGGCAGGGGTTGAGCGGATGAACACTGAAGCTTTCTTT
TRBV9,TRBJ2-1,NA,NA,CASTRTGYNEQFF,TGTGCCAGCACCCGAACAGGATACAATGAGCAGTTCTTC
TRBV27,TRBJ2-7,NA,NA,CASSTALRTIEQYF,TGTGCCAGTTCGACAGCCCTCAGAACTATAGAGCAGTACTTC
TRBV6-1,TRBJ2-1,NA,NA,CASSEFPSRDYNEQFF,TGTGCCAGCAGTGAATTCCCATCACGAGATTACAATGAGCAGTTCTTC
TRBV5-4,TRBJ1-1,NA,NA,CASSSTRNTEAFF,TGTGCCAGCAGCTCCACTAGGAACACTGAAGCTTTCTTT
TRBV11-2,TRBJ2-1,NA,NA,CASSLAGISNEQFF,TGTGCCAGCAGCTTAGCGGGAATCAGTAATGAGCAGTTCTTC
TRBV24-1,TRBJ2-3,TRBD1,once,CATRGDSDTQYF,TGTGCCACCAGGGGGGACAGCGATACGCAGTATTTT
TRBV9,TRBJ2-5,TRBD2,NA,CASSVGGQETQYF,TGTGCCAGCAGCGTCGGGGGGCAAGAGACCCAGTACTTC
TRBV5-1,TRBJ2-5,TRBD2,NA,CASSLSGTSGTYGETQYF,TGCGCCAGCAGCTTGAGCGGGACTAGCGGGACATACGGAGAGACCCAGTACTTC
TRBV7-8,TRBJ2-7,TRBD2,NA,CASSLGGASGGTYEQYF,TGTGCCAGCAGCCTCGGAGGGGCTAGCGGGGGGACCTACGAGCAGTACTTC
TRBV7-6,TRBJ1-2,TRBD1,NA,CASSLVPGAGGYGYTF,TGTGCCAGCAGCTTAGTACCCGGGGCAGGGGGTTATGGCTACACCTTC
TRBV6-6,TRBJ2-3,NA,NA,CASSYAPKVGGRGTDTQYF,TGTGCCAGCAGCTACGCCCCCAAGGTGGGGGGGAGGGGGACAGATACGCAGTATTTT
TRBV9,TRBJ2-7,NA,many,CASSVAQGEQYF,TGTGCCAGCAGCGTAGCCCAGGGCGAGCAGTACTTC
TRBV30,TRBJ1-5,NA,once,CAWSVQTPGQPQHF,TGTGCCTGGAGTGTACAGACACCAGGGCAGCCCCAGCATTTT
TRBV3-1/TRBV3-2,TRBJ1-6,TRBD1,NA,CASSIGQAYNSPLHF,TGTGCCAGCAGCATTGGACAGGCCTATAATTCACCCCTCCACTTT
TRBV15,TRBJ2-1,TRBD1,once,CATSRERTGSAQAFF,TGTGCCACCAGCAGAGAAAGGACAGGATCGGCCCAGGCGTTCTTC
TRBV5-5,TRBJ1-4,TRBD1,NA,CASSLPGQGTEKLFF,TGTGCCAGCAGCTTGCCGGGACAGGGGACTGAAAAACTGTTTTTT
TRBV5-1,TRBJ2-3,TRBD2,NA,CASSLVLAGSLDTQYF,TGCGCCAGCAGCTTGGTACTAGCGGGTTCGCTTGATACGCAGTATTTT
TRBV30,TRBJ1-1,TRBD1,NA,CAWSRDSNTEAFF,TGTGCCTGGAGTAGGGACAGCAACACTGAAGCTTTCTTT
TRBV6-1,TRBJ2-1,TRBD2,few,CASSAIKTSGRGNEQFF,TGTGCCAGCAGTGCAATTAAGACTAGCGGGAGAGGCAATGAGCAGTTCTTC
TRBV9,TRBJ1-2,NA,NA,CASSANRQGNYGYTF,TGTGCCAGCAGCGCCAACAGGCAGGGCAACTATGGCTACACCTTC
TRBV5-6,TRBJ2-3,NA,NA,CASSFLLGRTDTQYF,TGTGCCAGCAGCTTCCTTCTGGGGCGGACAGATACGCAGTATTTT
TRBV3-1/TRBV3-2,TRBJ1-1,NA,NA,CASSQDPRGEAFF,TGTGCCAGCAGCCAAGACCCCAGGGGTGAAGCTTTCTTT
TRBV7-9,TRBJ2-7,NA,NA,CASSSPRDTAPEQYF,TGTGCCAGCAGCTCCCCACGGGACACGGCCCCCGAGCAGTACTTC
TRBV19,TRBJ1-4,TRBD1,NA,CASSDGQGPNEKLFF,TGTGCCAGTAGCGACGGACAGGGGCCTAATGAAAAACTGTTTTTT
TRBV24-1,TRBJ2-3,TRBD2,NA,CATSDATSGRAVGTDTQYF,TGTGCCACCAGTGATGCAACTAGCGGGAGGGCCGTGGGGACAGATACGCAGTATTTT
TRBV18,TRBJ2-7,TRBD1,NA,CASSPLAGTGISYEQYF,TGTGCCAGCTCACCCCTAGCAGGGACAGGGATCTCCTACGAGCAGTACTTC
TRBV18,TRBJ2-1,NA,NA,CASSPGRNEQFF,TGTGCCAGCTCACCAGGGCGTAATGAGCAGTTCTTC
TRBV2,TRBJ2-5,TRBD2,NA,CASSEGGSGGRETQYF,TGTGCCAGCAGTGAAGGGGGTAGCGGGGGCCGAGAGACCCAGTACTTC
TRBV4-1,TRBJ1-2,NA,NA,CASSPWGGTYGYTF,TGCGCCAGCAGCCCCTGGGGAGGTACCTATGGCTACACCTTC
TRBV9,TRBJ2-5,NA,NA,CASSVEEGTGGETQYF,TGTGCCAGCAGCGTAGAAGAGGGAACCGGAGGAGAGACCCAGTACTTC
TRBV4-1,TRBJ2-5,TRBD2,NA,CASSPTGGRETQYF,TGCGCCAGCAGCCCCACGGGAGGGAGGGAGACCCAGTACTTC
TRBV10-3,TRBJ2-1,NA,NA,CAINSAYNEQFF,TGTGCCATCAATAGTGCCTACAATGAGCAGTTCTTC
TRBV5-1,TRBJ1-1,NA,NA,CASSLPTGNTEAFF,TGCGCCAGCAGCCTACCGACAGGGAACACTGAAGCTTTCTTT
TRBV28,TRBJ2-1,TRBD2,NA,CASSLAGAGNEQFF,TGTGCCAGCAGTTTGGCGGGAGCTGGCAATGAGCAGTTCTTC
TRBV14,TRBJ2-7,NA,NA,CASSQTSRLYQPEQYF,TGTGCCAGCAGCCAAACAAGCAGGCTATATCAGCCCGAGCAGTACTTC
TRBV9,TRBJ1-3,NA,NA,CASSPQGNTIYF,TGTGCCAGCAGCCCCCAGGGGAACACCATATATTTT
TRBV2,TRBJ1-5,NA,few,CAAGAARNQPQHF,TGTGCCGCGGGGGCAGCAAGAAATCAGCCCCAGCATTTT
TRBV5-1,TRBJ1-1,TRBD1,once,CASSFGRGRLMNTEAFF,TGCGCCAGCAGCTTTGGCAGGGGGCGTTTAATGAACACTGAAGCTTTCTTT
TRBV9,TRBJ1-3,NA,NA,CASSRSREAGAPGNTIYF,TGTGCCAGCAGCCGGTCCAGGGAGGCTGGGGCCCCTGGAAACACCATATATTTT
TRBV19,TRBJ1-2,NA,NA,CASSIFGDNYGYTF,TGTGCCAGTAGTATTTTCGGGGATAACTATGGCTACACCTTC
TRBV3-1/TRBV3-2,TRBJ2-3,NA,few,CASSHYADTQYF,TGTGCCAGCAGCCATTATGCAGATACGCAGTATTTT
TRBV7-9,TRBJ1-1,NA,few,CASSSPTGMNTEAFF,TGTGCCAGCAGCTCCCCGACAGGCATGAACACTGAAGCTTTCTTT
TRBV19,TRBJ2-2,TRBD1,NA,CASLGQGAGELFF,TGTGCCAGTTTGGGACAGGGGGCCGGGGAGCTGTTTTTT
TRBV19,TRBJ2-3,TRBD1,once,CATRQGSSTDTQYF,TGTGCCACCAGACAGGGGTCTAGCACAGATACGCAGTATTTT
TRBV20-1,TRBJ1-1,NA,few,CSAGRQEAFF,TGCAGTGCTGGAAGACAGGAAGCTTTCTTT
TRBV11-1,TRBJ2-2,TRBD2,NA,CASSLLAGGTGELFF,TGTGCCAGCAGCTTACTCGCGGGAGGTACCGGGGAGCTGTTTTTT
TRBV5-1,TRBJ1-2,NA,NA,CASSYDGSSGNGYTF,TGCGCCAGCAGCTACGATGGGTCTTCAGGCAATGGCTACACCTTC
TRBV19,TRBJ1-1,NA,NA,CASSIIENTEAFF,TGTGCCAGTAGTATCATAGAGAACACTGAAGCTTTCTTT
TRBV3-1/TRBV3-2,TRBJ2-7,NA,NA,CASSQAVGRYEQYF,TGTGCCAGCAGCCAAGCCGTGGGGCGGTACGAGCAGTACTTC
TRBV21-1,TRBJ2-1,NA,NA,CASSRGGARLGGNIYNEQFF,TGTGCCAGCAGCAGAGGGGGCGCGAGGTTAGGAGGGAACATTTACAATGAGCAGTTCTTC
TRBV23-1,TRBJ1-2,TRBD1,few,CASSHGQGASGYTF,TGCGCCAGCAGTCACGGTCAGGGGGCGTCTGGCTACACCTTC